Following are 26 T cell receptor beta chains from one sample sequenced in a study of blood T cells in healthy people across ages. Primed by a sample-barcoded 5' primer and a J-beta primer mix, a second PCR proceeded for about 6 to 12 cycles. TCRdb fed the 5' RACE reads into MiXCR, producing one record per CDR3 protein. The sample lists hundreds of thousands of distinct CDR3 sequences, roughly 41% occurring once. The material sequenced was blood. All receptors derive from a man older than 75 in good health.

This clonotype was recorded a few times. This rearrangement joins TRBV10-2 to TRBJ2-7; 7 positions match TRBD1. The J segment lost 6 bases and the V segment lost 2 bases, leaving 4 bases of the junction unmatched. The CDR3 consists of 13 residues. Germline lookup yields CDR1 WSHSY and CDR2 SAAADI. The CDR3 loop reads CASSEPRGIEQYF. Here the CDR3 DNA reads TGCGCCAGCAGTGAGCCCAGGGGGATCGAGCAGTACTTC.

This rearrangement joins TRBV29-1 to TRBJ1-2; no clear D. V lost 6 bases and J lost 0, with 8 bases in between. This CDR3 has 12 amino acids. Germline V CDR1 and CDR2: SQVTM, ANQGSEA. The CDR3: CSVREANYGYTF. As DNA, the CDR3 is TGCAGCGTGCGGGAAGCTAACTATGGCTACACCTTC.

In DNA form, the CDR3 reads TGTGCCAGCAGCTTTGCAAATCTGAACACTGAAGCTTTCTTT. It specifies CASSFANLNTEAFF. This chain links TRBV11-2 with TRBJ1-1; D remains unclear. The V end was cut by 3 bases, the J end by 0 bases, with 8 bases between. CDR3 length equals 14 residues. CDR1 and CDR2 from the germline V gene are SGHAT and FQNNGV.

This clonotype has only a few counts. The chain combines TRBV6-6 with TRBJ1-6; a weak D match, TRBD1 (5 bases). V lost 2 bases and J lost 8, with 10 bases in between. Germline V gene data show CDR1 as MNHNY and CDR2 as SVGAGI (reference sequence). This CDR3 region has 14 residues. As DNA, the CDR3 is TGTGCCAGCAGTTACCAGGCGGGGGATTCACCCCTCCACTTT. Residues: CASSYQAGDSPLHF.

CDR3: CASSLEVLNTEAFF. CDR3 DNA: TGTGCCAGCAGCTTGGAGGTACTGAACACTGAAGCTTTCTTT. The rearrangement uses TRBV5-8 and TRBJ1-1; D is uncertain. V was pared by 0 bases and J by 0 bases, with 6 bases between. The germline V gene encodes CDR1 SGHTS and CDR2 YDEGEE. The CDR3 loop spans 14 amino acids.

V and J are TRBV7-2 and TRBJ1-5, with 7 bases aligning to TRBD1. This CDR3 spans 15 amino acids. Trimming took 5 bases from V and 2 from J; bases not matched to a gene: 6. CDR1 SGHTA and CDR2 FQGNSA come from the germline V gene. The DNA for the CDR3 is TGTGCCAGCAGCACTTACAGGGGAGGCAATCAGCCCCAGCATTTT. Protein sequence: CASSTYRGGNQPQHF.

The V and J genes are TRBV20-1 and TRBJ2-5; perhaps TRBD2 as D (6 bases). Matching the DNA end better, TRBJ2-7 makes the J call doubtful. CDR1 and CDR2 from the germline V gene are DFQATT and SNEGSKA (reference sequence). This CDR3 has 15 amino acids. CDR3 DNA sequence: TGCAGTGCTAGGAGGCTGACGGGAGTTGACTACGAGCAGTACTTC. This translates into CSARRLTGVDYEQYF.

This sequence joins TRBV5-5 and TRBJ2-4; 8 bases line up with TRBD1. The V segment lost 4 bases and the J segment 8 bases; nucleotides outside the gene matches: 11. Germline CDR1 is SGHKS and CDR2 is YYEKEE (reference sequence). The CDR3 is made up of 15 amino acids. The CDR3 DNA follows: TGTGCCAGCAGCGTGAACAGACAGGGGTTCGACATTCAGTACTTC. As protein: CASSVNRQGFDIQYF.

This clonotype appeared once. This may be a read error, as it is one base from a much larger clone. The genes are TRBV7-2 and TRBJ2-7; D gene ambiguous. Germline V gene sequence: CDR1 SGHTA, CDR2 FQGNSA. The CDR3 is 12 amino acids. The CDR3 loop reads CASSLTRYGQYF. The CDR3 DNA follows: TGTGCCAGCAGCTTAACCCGTTACGGGCAGTACTTC.

The CDR3 DNA reads TGTGCCACCACCAAAAAATGGGACGATGAGCAGTTCTTC. Translation: CATTKKWDDEQFF. This chain uses TRBV15 with TRBJ2-1; possibly TRBD1 or TRBD2 for D (5 bases each). Germline V gene lookup returns CDR1 LNHNV and CDR2 YYDKDF (reference sequence). This CDR3 is built from 13 residues. Trimming removed 7 bases at V and 8 bases at J, with 15 bases between.

This clonotype came up a few times. V and J are TRBV25-1 and TRBJ2-7, with 8 bases identical to TRBD1. CDR3 length: 14 residues. From germline, CDR1 is MGHDK and CDR2 SYGVNS. V was clipped by 5 bases and J by 0 bases; unmatched bases: 3. The DNA for the CDR3 is TGTGCCAGCAGTCGGACAGGGAACTCCTACGAGCAGTACTTC. Protein product: CASSRTGNSYEQYF.

This chain uses TRBV7-2 with TRBJ2-5; D ambiguous. The CDR3 totals 14 residues. Trimming took off 5 bases at V and 1 base at J, with 11 bases between the two ends. From germline, CDR1 is SGHTA and CDR2 FQGNSA. The CDR3 region is CASSQTRIQETQYF. CDR3 DNA: TGTGCCAGCAGCCAAACAAGAATCCAAGAGACCCAGTACTTC.

This clonotype was seen only a few times. The V and J genes are TRBV9 and TRBJ2-7, with TRBD1 matching 9 bases. V was clipped by 2 bases and J by 2 bases; unmatched bases: 14. The CDR3 spans 18 residues. Germline lookup yields CDR1 SGDLS and CDR2 YYNGEE. CDR3 nucleotide sequence: TGTGCCAGCAGCGTGGGACAGGGTGTTGGAAGTAGGGCCTACGAGCAGTACTTC. This translates into CASSVGQGVGSRAYEQYF.

This clonotype was found a few times. The rearrangement joins TRBV10-3 to TRBJ2-1; no clear D gene. Germline assignment: CDR1 ENHRY and CDR2 SYGVKD. The V gene lost 2 bases and the J gene lost 5 bases, with 7 bases spanning the gap. The CDR3 sequence is 13 residues long. The CDR3 region is CAISENGNNEQFF. DNA for the CDR3: TGTGCCATCAGTGAGAACGGTAACAATGAGCAGTTCTTC.

V is TRBV4-3 and J is TRBJ2-3; 7 positions match TRBD1. Losses at the gene ends were 3 bases for V and 2 bases for J; bases not matched to a gene: 14. The germline CDR1 and CDR2 sequences are LGHNA and YSLEER. The CDR3 has 18 residues. The CDR3 spells CASSHWLTRDSYTDTQYF. For the CDR3, the DNA is TGCGCCAGCAGCCACTGGCTAACCCGGGACAGCTACACAGATACGCAGTATTTT.

The sample holds a few counts of this clonotype. The chain links TRBV20-1 to TRBJ2-3; a weak D match, TRBD2 (5 bases). This CDR3 is built from 14 residues. CDR1 and CDR2 (germline): DFQATT, SNEGSKA (reference sequence). Between the trimmed V and J ends, which lost 4 bases and 1 base, there was a span of 12 bases. CDR3 protein: CSAKFDYRTDTQYF. DNA for the CDR3: TGCAGTGCTAAGTTCGACTACCGCACAGATACGCAGTATTTT.

V usage is TRBV6-1 and J usage is TRBJ1-1; tentatively, D is TRBD1 (5 bases). This CDR3 is 14 amino acids long. The V and J ends lost 3 bases and 0 bases respectively, with 8 bases between them. CDR1 is MNHNS and CDR2 is SASEGT in the germline V gene. CDR3 sequence: CASSDEGMNTEAFF. The CDR3, as DNA: TGTGCCAGCAGTGATGAGGGGATGAACACTGAAGCTTTCTTT.

There are many counts of this clonotype. A clone one base away is much larger, so this may be a read error. The chain links TRBV30 to TRBJ2-5; TRBD1 is a possible D gene (6 bases). The CDR3 is 12 residues long. Per the germline V gene, CDR1 is GTSNPN and CDR2 is SVGIG (reference sequence). Deletions cut 5 bases from V and 11 bases from J, with 18 bases between. CDR3 DNA: TGTGCCTGGGGACAGATTGGTAATGAGCAGTACTTC. Its protein is CAWGQIGNEQYF.

The J gene is TRBJ1-2, the V gene TRBV5-1; 11 bases fit TRBD1. Germline V gives CDR1 SGHRS, CDR2 YFSETQ. V was clipped by 4 bases and J by 5 bases; unmatched bases: 7. The CDR3 length is 15 residues. CDR3 nucleotide sequence: TGCGCCAGCAGCCCTGGACAGGGGGCAGAGTATGGCTACACCTTC. This sequence encodes CASSPGQGAEYGYTF.

This clonotype appeared a few times. In DNA form, the CDR3 reads TGTGCCAGCAGCTTAGGTGGGATCCAAGAGACCCAGTACTTC. Encoded protein: CASSLGGIQETQYF. The chain links TRBV11-2 to TRBJ2-5, with D unresolved. The V gene lost 1 base and the J gene lost 1 base, with 7 bases spanning the gap. Germline CDR1 reads SGHAT; CDR2 reads FQNNGV. This CDR3 region has 14 residues.

This clonotype was counted only a few times. The chain joins TRBV29-1 to TRBJ2-7, with 12 bases fitting TRBD1. J lost 1 base, V lost 1 base, and 5 bases had no gene match. The CDR3 length is 16 residues. The germline CDR1 and CDR2 sequences are SQVTM and ANQGSEA. The CDR3 reads CSVEGGTGGASYEQYF. The DNA for the CDR3 is TGCAGCGTTGAAGGGGGGACAGGGGGCGCTTCCTACGAGCAGTACTTC.

The J gene is TRBJ2-5, the V gene TRBV18; D is unresolved. Trimming took off 0 bases at V and 5 bases at J, with 10 bases between the two ends. The CDR3 loop spans 14 amino acids. The germline V gene has CDR1 KGHSH and CDR2 LQKENI. The CDR3 loop reads CASSPPSSRETQYF. The CDR3 region has the DNA TGTGCCAGCTCACCACCAAGCAGCAGGGAGACCCAGTACTTC.

V gene TRBV7-9 combines with J gene TRBJ2-6; 10 bases are a match to TRBD1. V trimming: 7 bases; J trimming: 0 bases; junction bases outside the gene matches: 9. The CDR3 totals 18 residues. Germline-derived CDR1 and CDR2 are SEHNR and FQNEAQ (reference sequence). In nucleotides, the CDR3 is TGTGCCAGCACTGGGGGCGGGACAGGGGTCTCTGGGGCCAACGTCCTGACTTTC. It translates to CASTGGGTGVSGANVLTF.

This clonotype was picked up a small number of times. The V call is TRBV7-6, the J call TRBJ2-1; TRBD2 might be the D (5 bases). Germline V gene lookup returns CDR1 SGHVS and CDR2 FNYEAQ. Trimming removed 0 bases at V and 2 bases at J, with 14 bases between. The CDR3 loop spans 17 amino acids. CDR3 bases: TGTGCCAGCAGCTTAGCCCCGGCTAGCCCAACCTACAATGAGCAGTTCTTC. Amino acids: CASSLAPASPTYNEQFF. Using reference TRBV7-6 and TRBJ2-1 for the parts outside the CDR3, the full variable domain is GAGVSQSPRYKVTKRGQDVALRCDPISGHVSLYWYRQALGQGPEFLTYFNYEAQQDKSGLPNDRFSAERPEGSISTLTIQRTEQRDSAMYRCASSLAPASPTYNEQFFGPGTRLTVL.

The V call is TRBV7-2, the J call TRBJ2-3; tentatively, D is TRBD1 (5 bases). The V gene lost 5 bases and the J gene lost 4 bases, with 7 bases spanning the gap. The CDR3 is 12 amino acids. Per the germline V gene, CDR1 is SGHTA and CDR2 is FQGNSA. Written as DNA, the CDR3 is TGTGCCAGCAGCCGACAGTCAGATACGCAGTATTTT. Its protein product is CASSRQSDTQYF.

The chain uses TRBV20-1 and TRBJ2-1; the D gene could be TRBD1 or TRBD2 (6 bases each). The CDR3 has 11 amino acids. Germline CDR1 is DFQATT and CDR2 is SNEGSKA (reference sequence). V was cut by 3 bases and J by 9 bases, with 9 bases left in between. The CDR3 sequence is CSARGGGEQFF. The CDR3 DNA sequence: TGCAGTGCTAGGGGGGGCGGTGAGCAGTTCTTC.